Shown below are 13 T cell receptor beta chains from a single sample sequenced in a study of blood T cell repertoires in COVID-19 (dated by TCRdb to the early 2020s). Library preparation employed the immunoSEQ multiplex PCR assay. This immuneACCESS table, as held by TCRdb, lists in-frame sequences with V and J called but not all clones. Of the missing ones, under half trace to an unresolved V gene in checked studies; the others have no known cause. This sample comprises some 100,000 clones, more than 65% of them detected only once. 20% to 25% of the sample goes to the ten largest clones. Specimen: peripheral blood. The receptors shown here come from an elderly man with active or convalescent COVID-19.

The CDR3 sequence is CASSLGGRVETQYF. As DNA, the CDR3 is TGCGCCAGCAGCTTGGGAGGCAGGGTAGAGACCCAGTACTTC. V gene TRBV5-1 combines with J gene TRBJ2-5, with a tentative D call TRBD1 (5 bases). This CDR3 spans 14 amino acids. CDR1 and CDR2 from the germline V gene are SGHRS and YFSETQ. V lost 0 bases and J lost 4, with 10 bases in between.

V gene TRBV6-1 combines with J gene TRBJ2-1; the match to TRBD2 covers 10 bases. Germline-derived CDR1 and CDR2 are MNHNS and SASEGT. The CDR3 loop spans 17 amino acids. Trimming took 2 bases from V and 2 from J; bases not matched to a gene: 6. The DNA for the CDR3 is TGTGCCAGCAGTGAAACAGCGGGGGGGCTGACCTACAATGAGCAGTTCTTC. Its translation: CASSETAGGLTYNEQFF.

As for this clone: A read error may produce the germline difference seen at one junction end. The chain links TRBV6-5 to TRBJ1-2; the D is unclear. CDR3 size: 15 residues. Germline CDR1 reads MNHEY; CDR2 reads SVGAGI. CDR3 sequence (DNA): TGTGCCAGCAGTCACTCACGGTCCCGGCGGGGTGGCTACACCTTC. This encodes CASSHSRSRRGGYTF.

The count of this clone is one. V is TRBV28 and J is TRBJ1-1; a possible D gene is TRBD1 (5 bases). Germline V gene sequence: CDR1 MDHEN, CDR2 SYDVKM. The CDR3 is 17 residues long. The V end was cut by 7 bases, the J end by 0 bases, with 21 bases between. The CDR3 DNA is TGTGCCAGCACCACGAGGGGACTGCGATCCTTGAACACTGAAGCTTTCTTT. Encoded protein: CASTTRGLRSLNTEAFF.

The gene calls are TRBV7-2 and TRBJ2-3; 8 bases align to TRBD1. The V gene's germline CDR1 is SGHTA and CDR2 FQGNSA. J lost 3 bases, V lost 3 bases, and 5 bases had no gene match. The length of the CDR3 is 15 residues. The CDR3 loop reads CASSFDRGATDTQYF. The CDR3 DNA follows: TGTGCCAGCAGCTTCGACAGGGGAGCTACAGATACGCAGTATTTT.

In this sample, this clone turned up a few times. The V and J genes are TRBV6-5 and TRBJ2-2; the D gene is possibly TRBD1 (5 bases). CDR3 length: 15 amino acids. Germline V gives CDR1 MNHEY, CDR2 SVGAGI. V lost 6 bases, J lost 3 bases, and 14 bases lay in between. The CDR3 reads CASRGPTPDTGELFF. CDR3 coding DNA: TGTGCCAGCAGGGGGCCCACTCCGGACACCGGGGAGCTGTTTTTT.

This sequence joins TRBV6-1 and TRBJ1-4; 8 nucleotides match TRBD1. V was clipped by 1 base and J by 4 bases; unmatched bases: 5. The CDR3 is 16 residues long. Germline V CDR1 and CDR2: MNHNS, SASEGT. This CDR3 is CASSEDAGQGNEKLFF. The DNA for the CDR3 is TGTGCCAGCAGTGAAGATGCAGGACAGGGTAATGAAAAACTGTTTTTT.

This sequence joins TRBV5-1 and TRBJ2-7; TRBD1 matches 9 bases. Germline CDR1 and CDR2: SGHRS and YFSETQ. The CDR3 totals 13 residues. After removal of 3 bases from V and 6 bases from J, the junction contained 4 bases not matched to a gene. For the CDR3, the DNA is TGCGCCAGCAGCTCCGGGACAGGGAGCGAGCAGTACTTC. This encodes CASSSGTGSEQYF.

J is TRBJ1-2 and V is TRBV3-1 (or the pseudogene TRBV3-2), with D perhaps matching TRBD1 (5 bases). Germline V gene lookup returns CDR1 LGHDT and CDR2 YNNKEL (reference sequence). Trimming removed 4 bases from V and 8 bases from J, with 17 bases in between. The CDR3 loop spans 14 amino acids. The CDR3 nucleotides read TGTGCCAGCAGCCCCCACCCAGGCAGGGCGGGCTACACCTTC. This encodes CASSPHPGRAGYTF.

The chain is built from TRBV9 and TRBJ2-7, with 9 bases aligning to TRBD2. V trimming: 3 bases; J trimming: 1 base; junction bases outside the gene matches: 8. CDR1 is SGDLS and CDR2 is YYNGEE in the germline V gene. This CDR3 is built from 16 residues. This chain's CDR3 is CASSGLAAGPSYEQYF. The CDR3 nucleotides read TGTGCCAGCAGCGGACTAGCGGCCGGACCGTCCTACGAGCAGTACTTC.

V usage is TRBV6-1 and J usage is TRBJ1-6; D remains unclear. V gave up 3 bases and J gave up 6 bases, with 6 bases separating them. Germline loops: CDR1 MNHNS, CDR2 SASEGT. The CDR3 sequence is 13 residues long. As DNA, the CDR3 is TGTGCCAGCAGTGACAGGCTTAATTCACCCCTCCACTTT. Its protein product is CASSDRLNSPLHF.

This clone showed up just a few times. The genes are TRBV7-9 and TRBJ1-5; D remains unclear. The length of the CDR3 is 12 residues. Between the trimmed V and J ends, which lost 4 bases and 2 bases, there was a span of 3 bases. Germline assignment: CDR1 SEHNR and CDR2 FQNEAQ (reference sequence). CDR3 loop: CASSSGNQPQHF. CDR3 DNA: TGTGCCAGCAGCTCCGGCAATCAGCCCCAGCATTTT.

This sequence joins TRBV3-1 (or the pseudogene TRBV3-2) and TRBJ2-7; 7 bases match TRBD1. CDR3 length: 11 amino acids. CDR1 and CDR2 (germline): LGHDT, YNNKEL (reference sequence). V lost 1 base to trimming and J lost 9 bases; unmatched junction nucleotides: 0. CDR3 DNA sequence: TGTGCCAGCAGCCAAGGGACAGGGCAGTACTTC. This encodes CASSQGTGQYF.